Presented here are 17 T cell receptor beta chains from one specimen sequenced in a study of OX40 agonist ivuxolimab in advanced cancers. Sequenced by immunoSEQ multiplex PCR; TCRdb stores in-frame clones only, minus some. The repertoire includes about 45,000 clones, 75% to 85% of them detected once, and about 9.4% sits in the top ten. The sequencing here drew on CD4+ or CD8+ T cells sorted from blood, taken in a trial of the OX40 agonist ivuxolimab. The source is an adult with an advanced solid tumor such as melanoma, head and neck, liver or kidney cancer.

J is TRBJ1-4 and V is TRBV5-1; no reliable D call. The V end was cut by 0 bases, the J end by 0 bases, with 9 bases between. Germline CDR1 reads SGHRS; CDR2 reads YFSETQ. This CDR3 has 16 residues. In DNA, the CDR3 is TGCGCCAGCAGCTTGGCCTCGGGTGCAACTAATGAAAAACTGTTTTTT. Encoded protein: CASSLASGATNEKLFF. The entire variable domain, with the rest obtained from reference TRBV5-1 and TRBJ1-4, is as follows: KAGVTQTPRYLIKTRGQQVTLSCSPISGHRSVSWYQQTPGQGLQFLFEYFSETQRNKGNFPGRFSGRQFSNSRSEMNVSTLELGDSALYLCASSLASGATNEKLFFGSGTQLSVL.

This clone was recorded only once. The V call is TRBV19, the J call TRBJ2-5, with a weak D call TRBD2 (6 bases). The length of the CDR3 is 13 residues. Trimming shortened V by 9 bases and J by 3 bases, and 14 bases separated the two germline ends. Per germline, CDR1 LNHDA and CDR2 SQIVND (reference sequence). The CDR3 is CASAGTGKETQYF. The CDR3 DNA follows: TGTGCCAGCGCCGGGACTGGGAAAGAGACCCAGTACTTC.

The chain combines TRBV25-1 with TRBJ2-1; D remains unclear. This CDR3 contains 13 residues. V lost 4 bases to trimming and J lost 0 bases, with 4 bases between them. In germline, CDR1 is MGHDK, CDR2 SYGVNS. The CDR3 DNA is TGTGCCAGCAGTGGAGTCTCCTACAATGAGCAGTTCTTC. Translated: CASSGVSYNEQFF.

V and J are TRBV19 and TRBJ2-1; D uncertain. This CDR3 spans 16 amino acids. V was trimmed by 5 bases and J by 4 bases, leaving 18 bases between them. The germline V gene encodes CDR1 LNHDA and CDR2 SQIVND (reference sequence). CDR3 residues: CASSQKGGPPYNEQFF. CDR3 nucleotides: TGTGCCAGTAGTCAGAAGGGTGGACCCCCGTACAATGAGCAGTTCTTC.

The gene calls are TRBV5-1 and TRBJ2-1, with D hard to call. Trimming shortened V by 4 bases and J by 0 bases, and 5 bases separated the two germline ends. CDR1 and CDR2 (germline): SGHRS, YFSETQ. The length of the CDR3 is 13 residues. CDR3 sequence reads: CASSGSSYNEQFF. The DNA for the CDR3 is TGCGCCAGCAGCGGTAGCTCCTACAATGAGCAGTTCTTC.

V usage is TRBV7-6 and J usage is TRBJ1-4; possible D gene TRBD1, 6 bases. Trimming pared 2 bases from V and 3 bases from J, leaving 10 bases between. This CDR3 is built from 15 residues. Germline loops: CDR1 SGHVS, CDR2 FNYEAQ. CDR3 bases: TGTGCCAGCAGCTTAACAGGGAGATCTAATGAAAAACTGTTTTTT. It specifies CASSLTGRSNEKLFF.

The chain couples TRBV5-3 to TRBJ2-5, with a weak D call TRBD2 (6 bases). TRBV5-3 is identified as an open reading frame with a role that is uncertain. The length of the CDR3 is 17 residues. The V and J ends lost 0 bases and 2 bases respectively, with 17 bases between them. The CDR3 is CARSLGGGKGEQETQYF. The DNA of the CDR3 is TGTGCCAGAAGCTTGGGAGGAGGGAAGGGCGAGCAAGAGACCCAGTACTTC.

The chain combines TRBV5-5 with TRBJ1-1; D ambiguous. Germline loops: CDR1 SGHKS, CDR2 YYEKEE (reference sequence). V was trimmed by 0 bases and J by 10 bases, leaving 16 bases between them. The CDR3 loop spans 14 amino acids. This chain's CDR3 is CASSLADVELAAFF. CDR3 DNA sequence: TGTGCCAGCAGCTTGGCCGATGTCGAACTGGCAGCTTTCTTT.

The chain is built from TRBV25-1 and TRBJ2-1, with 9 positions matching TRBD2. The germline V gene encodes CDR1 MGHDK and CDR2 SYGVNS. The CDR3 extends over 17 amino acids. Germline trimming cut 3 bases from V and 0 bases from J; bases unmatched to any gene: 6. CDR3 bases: TGTGCCAGCAGTGATCGGGCGGGAGGGAGCTCCTACAATGAGCAGTTCTTC. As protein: CASSDRAGGSSYNEQFF.

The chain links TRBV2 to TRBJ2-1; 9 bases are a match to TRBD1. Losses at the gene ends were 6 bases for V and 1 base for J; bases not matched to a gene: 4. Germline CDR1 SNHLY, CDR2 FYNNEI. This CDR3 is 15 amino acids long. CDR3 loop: CASSAGTGSYNEQFF. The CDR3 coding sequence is TGTGCCAGCAGCGCCGGGACAGGGTCCTACAATGAGCAGTTCTTC.

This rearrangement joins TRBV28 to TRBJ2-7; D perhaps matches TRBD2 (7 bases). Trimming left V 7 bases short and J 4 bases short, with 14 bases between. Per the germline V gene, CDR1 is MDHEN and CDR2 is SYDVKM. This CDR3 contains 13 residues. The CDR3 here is CASKGGGRYEQYF. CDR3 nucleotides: TGTGCCAGCAAGGGCGGGGGCAGGTACGAGCAGTACTTC.

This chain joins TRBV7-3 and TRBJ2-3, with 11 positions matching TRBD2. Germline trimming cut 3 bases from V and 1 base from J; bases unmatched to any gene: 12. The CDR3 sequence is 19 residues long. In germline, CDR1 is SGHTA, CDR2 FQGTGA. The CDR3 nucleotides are TGTGCCAGCAGCTTGGGACCTAGCGGGAGGTCGATGGGCACAGATACGCAGTATTTT. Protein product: CASSLGPSGRSMGTDTQYF.

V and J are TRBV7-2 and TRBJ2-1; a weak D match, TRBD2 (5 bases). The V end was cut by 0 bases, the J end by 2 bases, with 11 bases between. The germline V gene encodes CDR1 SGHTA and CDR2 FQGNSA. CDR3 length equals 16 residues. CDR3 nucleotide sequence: TGTGCCAGCAGCTTAGCGGCGGGTCTGGCCTACAATGAGCAGTTCTTC. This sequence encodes CASSLAAGLAYNEQFF.

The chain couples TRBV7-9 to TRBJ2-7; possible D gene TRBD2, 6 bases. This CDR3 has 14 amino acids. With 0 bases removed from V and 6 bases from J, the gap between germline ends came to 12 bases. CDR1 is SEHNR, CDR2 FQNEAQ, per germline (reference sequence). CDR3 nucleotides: TGTGCCAGCAGCTTAGCGGGGTGGGGAGGCGAGCAGTACTTC. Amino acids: CASSLAGWGGEQYF.

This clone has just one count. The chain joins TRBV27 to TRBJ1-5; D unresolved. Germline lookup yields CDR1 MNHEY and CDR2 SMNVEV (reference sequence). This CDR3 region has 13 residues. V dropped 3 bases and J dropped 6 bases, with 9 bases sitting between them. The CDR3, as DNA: TGTGCCAGCAGTTTCACGGTAGGTCAGCCCCAGCATTTT. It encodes CASSFTVGQPQHF.

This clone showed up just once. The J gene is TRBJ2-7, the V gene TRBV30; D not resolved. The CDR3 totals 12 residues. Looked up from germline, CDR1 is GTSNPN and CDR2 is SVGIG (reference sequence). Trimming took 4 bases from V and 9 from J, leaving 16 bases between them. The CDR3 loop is CAWMSDGRGQYF. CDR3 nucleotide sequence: TGTGCCTGGATGTCGGATGGGCGCGGGCAGTACTTC.

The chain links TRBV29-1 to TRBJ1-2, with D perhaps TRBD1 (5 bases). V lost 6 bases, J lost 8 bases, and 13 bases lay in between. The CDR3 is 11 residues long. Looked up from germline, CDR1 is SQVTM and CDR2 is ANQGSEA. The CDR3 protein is CSVGTDGGYTF. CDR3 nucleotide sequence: TGCAGCGTCGGGACGGACGGGGGCTACACCTTC. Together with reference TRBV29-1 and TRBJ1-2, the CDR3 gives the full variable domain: SAVISQKPSRDICQRGTSLTIQCQVDSQVTMMFWYRQQPGQSLTLIATANQGSEATYESGFVIDKFPISRPNLTFSTLTVSNMSPEDSSIYLCSVGTDGGYTFGSGTRLTVV.